These 11 T cell receptor beta chains originate from one sample sequenced in a study of cytomegalovirus exposure and HLA in healthy donors. Use of 60 Vbeta and 13 Jbeta primers characterized the PCR. TCRdb's table, derived via immunoSEQ multiplex PCR, lists solely in-frame clones and lacks some. The sample yields more than 85,000 clones, 70% to 80% seen once. The sequenced sample consisted of PBMCs. The receptor set was obtained from a man aged 30-40 years in good health and CMV-seronegative.

The V call is TRBV6-6, the J call TRBJ1-2; TRBD1 aligns across 10 bases. Germline values: CDR1 MNHNY, CDR2 SVGAGI (reference sequence). This CDR3 contains 15 residues. Losses at the gene ends were 5 bases for V and 4 bases for J; bases not matched to a gene: 7. The CDR3 region has the DNA TGTGCCAGCAGTAGGGGGACAGGGGACGGCTATGGCTACACCTTC. Translated: CASSRGTGDGYGYTF.

The chain uses TRBV30 and TRBJ1-1; 9 bases line up with TRBD1. The V and J ends lost 5 bases and 3 bases, in that order; junction bases with no gene match: 4. This CDR3 contains 13 residues. CDR1 is GTSNPN, CDR2 SVGIG, per germline (reference sequence). CDR3 region: CAWERQGDTEAFF. DNA of the CDR3: TGTGCCTGGGAAAGACAGGGGGACACTGAAGCTTTCTTT.

The gene calls are TRBV6-1 and TRBJ2-1, with D possibly TRBD2 on 6 matching bases. The CDR3 extends over 14 amino acids. V lost 6 bases to trimming and J lost 5 bases, with 14 bases between them. CDR1 and CDR2 (germline): MNHNS, SASEGT. CDR3 protein: CASRTFLADNEQFF. The CDR3, as DNA: TGTGCCAGCAGAACGTTTTTAGCGGACAATGAGCAGTTCTTC.

This clone was seen a single time. This rearrangement joins TRBV9 to TRBJ2-7, with D unresolved. The ends were cut back, 0 bases at V and 2 bases at J, with 9 bases in the middle. This CDR3 spans 14 amino acids. Per the germline V gene, CDR1 is SGDLS and CDR2 is YYNGEE. In DNA form, the CDR3 reads TGTGCCAGCAGCGTAGCGGGTGAGACCTACGAGCAGTACTTC. Its protein product is CASSVAGETYEQYF.

The CDR3 spells CASSFAGTGPYEQYF. CDR3 bases: TGCGCCAGCAGCTTTGCCGGGACAGGACCCTACGAGCAGTACTTC. This chain joins TRBV5-1 and TRBJ2-7; 8 bases agree with TRBD1. This CDR3 region has 15 residues. CDR1 and CDR2 from the germline V gene are SGHRS and YFSETQ. Losses at the gene ends were 2 bases for V and 2 bases for J; bases not matched to a gene: 6.

V usage is TRBV9 and J usage is TRBJ2-3, with D perhaps matching TRBD2 (6 bases). From germline, CDR1 is SGDLS and CDR2 YYNGEE. Trimming took 1 base from V and 3 from J, leaving 12 bases between them. This CDR3 comprises 15 residues. CDR3 in DNA: TGTGCCAGCAGCGTAAGGAGCGCGGGGACAGATACGCAGTATTTT. Its protein product is CASSVRSAGTDTQYF. Drawing the rest from reference TRBV9 and TRBJ2-3, the complete variable domain is DSGVTQTPKHLITATGQRVTLRCSPRSGDLSVYWYQQSLDQGLQFLIQYYNGEERAKGNILERFSAQQFPDLHSELNLSSLELGDSALYFCASSVRSAGTDTQYFGPGTRLTVL.

The V gene is TRBV6-1, the J gene TRBJ1-5; 8 bases are a match to TRBD1. The V segment lost 6 bases and the J segment 4 bases; nucleotides outside the gene matches: 8. This CDR3 contains 15 residues. From germline, CDR1 is MNHNS and CDR2 SASEGT. CDR3 sequence: CASSLDRGQNQPQHF. CDR3 in DNA: TGTGCCAGCAGCCTCGACAGGGGACAAAATCAGCCCCAGCATTTT.

Written as DNA, the CDR3 is TGTGCCAGCAGTCTCACGGACAGGGGAGGCACAGATACGCAGTATTTT. Its protein is CASSLTDRGGTDTQYF. The chain combines TRBV9 with TRBJ2-3, with 9 positions matching TRBD1. Losses at the gene ends were 5 bases for V and 1 base for J; bases not matched to a gene: 8. CDR1 and CDR2 from the germline V gene are SGDLS and YYNGEE. This CDR3 has 16 amino acids.

The rearrangement uses TRBV7-3 and TRBJ2-1; 12 bases match TRBD2. V shed 4 bases and J 9 bases; nucleotides not matched to a gene: 7. The CDR3 loop spans 15 amino acids. Germline loops: CDR1 SGHTA, CDR2 FQGTGA. CDR3 DNA: TGTGCCAGCAGCTCGCGACTAGCGGGAGTGGGTGAGCAGTTCTTC. Protein product: CASSSRLAGVGEQFF.

This clone was recorded once. This rearrangement joins TRBV6-1 to TRBJ2-1, with 13 bases that match TRBD2. Germline CDR1 reads MNHNS; CDR2 reads SASEGT. The ends lost 7 bases at V and 9 bases at J; junction bases unmatched: 9. CDR3 length: 15 residues. The CDR3 is CASIPGTSGIFEQFF. The CDR3 DNA reads TGTGCCAGCATTCCCGGGACTAGCGGGATCTTTGAGCAGTTCTTC.

Only one count was recorded for this clone. The CDR3 spells CASSQDRSPGVAGGRSYNEQFF. In DNA, the CDR3 is TGCGCCAGCAGCCAAGATCGATCTCCCGGGGTAGCGGGGGGGCGCAGCTACAATGAGCAGTTCTTC. This chain links TRBV4-3 with TRBJ2-1; 11 bases map to TRBD2. Unmatched junction bases numbered 19, after V lost 0 bases and J lost 3 bases. The CDR3 runs to 22 residues. Germline CDR1 reads LGHNA; CDR2 reads YSLEER.